These T cell receptor beta chains were read from a single sample in a study of T cell clones after liver transplantation. Generated by immunoSEQ multiplex PCR, the TCRdb table keeps only in-frame clones and is missing some. The top ten clones hold approximately 0.99% of a sample with approximately 100,000 clones, roughly four fifths of them seen once. Specimen: CD4+ T cells from blood, collected before liver transplant. These receptor sequences come from a human donor who received a liver transplant. Both conserved end residues are part of each CDR3. A D gene is named only where the DNA matches it firmly. For some rows the clone size is stated as once, few or many, or as a class when expanded; others skip it.

d_gene	v_gene	j_gene	abundance	CDR3aa	CDR3nt
TRBD1	TRBV5-1	TRBJ1-2	few	CASNTGVSGGYTF	TGCGCCAGCAACACAGGGGTTTCAGGTGGCTACACCTTC
.	TRBV29-1	TRBJ2-7	.	CSAGDYEQYF	TGCAGCGCCGGGGATTACGAGCAGTACTTC
.	TRBV2	TRBJ2-4	.	CASSDKENKNIQYF	TGTGCCAGCAGTGATAAAGAGAACAAAAACATTCAGTACTTC
.	TRBV7-2	TRBJ1-1	.	CASSLTGNTEAFF	TGTGCCAGCAGCTTAACGGGGAACACTGAAGCTTTCTTT
TRBD2	TRBV18	TRBJ2-2	once	CASPRLAGGGELFF	TGTGCCAGCCCGAGACTAGCGGGAGGCGGGGAGCTGTTTTTT
.	TRBV5-1	TRBJ2-5	.	CASSLGPQGVGGETQYF	TGCGCCAGCAGCTTGGGTCCCCAGGGGGTCGGAGGGGAGACCCAGTACTTC
.	TRBV9	TRBJ1-3	once	CASSVSRPGNTIYF	TGTGCCAGCAGCGTTTCCAGGCCGGGGAACACCATATATTTT
.	TRBV5-1	TRBJ2-7	.	CASSLASGFFSEGYEQYF	TGCGCCAGCAGCTTGGCTTCAGGGTTCTTCTCTGAGGGCTACGAGCAGTACTTC
TRBD2	TRBV5-1	TRBJ2-2	.	CASSRDLRLAGGPGGELFF	TGCGCCAGCAGCCGGGACCTGAGGCTAGCGGGGGGGCCAGGCGGGGAGCTGTTTTTT
TRBD1	TRBV19	TRBJ1-4	.	CASSSGTATNEKLFF	TGTGCCAGTAGTAGCGGGACAGCAACTAATGAAAAACTGTTTTTT
.	TRBV7-2	TRBJ1-1	few	CASSFTDGTEAFF	TGTGCCAGCAGCTTCACGGATGGCACTGAAGCTTTCTTT
.	TRBV7-2	TRBJ1-5	.	CASSSWGRGLVLPQHF	TGTGCCAGCAGCTCCTGGGGGAGGGGTCTCGTCTTGCCCCAGCATTTT
TRBD2	TRBV19	TRBJ2-7	.	CASSGGGRVRSEQYF	TGTGCCAGTAGTGGTGGCGGGAGGGTAAGAAGCGAGCAGTACTTC
.	TRBV6-4	TRBJ2-1	.	CASSDVGSTYNEQFF	TGTGCCAGCAGTGATGTCGGATCAACCTACAATGAGCAGTTCTTC
.	TRBV10-1	TRBJ2-1	once	CASGRTTNEQFF	TGCGCCAGCGGGAGGACTACCAATGAGCAGTTCTTC
.	TRBV5-8	TRBJ1-2	few	CASSPPVVGNGYTF	TGTGCCAGCAGCCCGCCGGTCGTGGGGAATGGCTACACCTTC
TRBD1	TRBV27	TRBJ1-2	.	CASSFRGGGYTF	TGTGCCAGCAGTTTCAGGGGGGGCGGCTACACCTTC
.	TRBV27	TRBJ1-4	.	CASSFSFGSSNEKLFF	TGTGCCAGCAGTTTTTCTTTCGGATCGTCGAATGAAAAACTGTTTTTT
.	TRBV7-2	TRBJ2-3	.	CASSPTTRSTDTQYF	TGTGCCAGCAGCCCTACGACCCGGAGCACAGATACGCAGTATTTT
.	TRBV11-2	TRBJ2-5	.	CASSFSGIKTQYF	TGTGCCAGCAGCTTTTCAGGGATAAAGACCCAGTACTTC
.	TRBV7-3	TRBJ2-5	.	CASSLSGRSRGETQYF	TGTGCCAGCAGCTTAAGCGGGCGGAGTCGGGGGGAGACCCAGTACTTC
.	TRBV5-4	TRBJ2-3	.	CASSFGSQTVGTQYF	TGTGCCAGCAGCTTTGGGAGTCAGACTGTGGGTACGCAGTATTTT
.	TRBV6-1	TRBJ1-1	.	CASSSNTEAFF	TGTGCCAGCAGCTCAAACACTGAAGCTTTCTTT
.	TRBV2	TRBJ1-2	.	CASTPWSGGEGYTF	TGTGCCAGCACCCCGTGGTCTGGGGGGGAGGGCTACACCTTC
TRBD2	TRBV5-1	TRBJ2-5	few	CASCRTSGYQETQYF	TGCGCCAGCTGTCGGACTAGCGGGTACCAAGAGACCCAGTACTTC
.	TRBV28	TRBJ2-5	.	CASGRETQYF	TGTGCCAGCGGCCGAGAGACCCAGTACTTC
.	TRBV7-8	TRBJ2-3	.	CASSLVVRSTDTQYF	TGTGCCAGCAGCTTAGTAGTCCGAAGCACAGATACGCAGTATTTT
.	TRBV7-3	TRBJ2-2	.	CASSSSGHTGELFF	TGTGCCAGCAGCTCAAGCGGACACACCGGGGAGCTGTTTTTT
TRBD1	TRBV7-2	TRBJ1-1	few	CASSSGQVRNEAFF	TGTGCCAGCAGCTCCGGACAGGTTAGAAATGAAGCTTTCTTT
.	TRBV9	TRBJ1-2	.	CASSVADSGDYGYTF	TGTGCCAGCAGCGTAGCTGACAGCGGGGACTATGGCTACACCTTC
TRBD1	TRBV4-3	TRBJ2-7	.	CASSQAQGVYEQYF	TGCGCCAGCAGCCAAGCCCAGGGGGTGTACGAGCAGTACTTC
TRBD2	TRBV19	TRBJ2-5	.	CASSNPKASGGIQETQYF	TGTGCCAGTAGCAACCCTAAGGCTAGCGGGGGAATCCAAGAGACCCAGTACTTC
TRBD1	TRBV7-6	TRBJ2-5	.	CASSFTGEKETQYF	TGTGCCAGCAGCTTTACAGGGGAAAAGGAGACCCAGTACTTC
.	TRBV9	TRBJ1-4	.	CASSVSDRSNEKLFF	TGTGCCAGCAGCGTGTCCGACAGAAGTAATGAAAAACTGTTTTTT
.	TRBV10-3	TRBJ1-1	.	CAISERSGNTEAFF	TGTGCCATCAGTGAGAGGTCAGGGAACACTGAAGCTTTCTTT
.	TRBV5-8	TRBJ2-4	few	CASSVGLAKNIQYF	TGTGCCAGCAGCGTGGGTTTGGCCAAAAACATTCAGTACTTC
.	TRBV27	TRBJ1-1	once	CASGRLGVTEAFF	TGTGCCAGCGGACGTCTGGGGGTGACTGAAGCTTTCTTT
TRBD2	TRBV19	TRBJ2-3	.	CATSLGSGTTDTQYF	TGTGCCACTTCCCTGGGCAGCGGGACGACAGATACGCAGTATTTT
.	TRBV4-2	TRBJ2-1	.	CASSTRLDPYNEQFF	TGTGCCAGCAGCACACGACTAGACCCGTACAATGAGCAGTTCTTC
.	TRBV6-1	TRBJ2-4	.	CASRAGAKNIQYF	TGTGCCAGCAGGGCGGGAGCCAAAAACATTCAGTACTTC
.	TRBV7-6	TRBJ1-1	once	CASSLAGGPDTEAFF	TGTGCCAGCAGCTTAGCCGGTGGGCCGGACACTGAAGCTTTCTTT
TRBD1	TRBV5-5	TRBJ2-7	.	CASSLTGTGSSYEQYF	TGTGCCAGCAGCTTGACCGGGACAGGGAGCTCCTACGAGCAGTACTTC
TRBD1	TRBV19	TRBJ2-2	.	CASNDRDRNTGELFF	TGTGCCAGTAATGACCGGGACAGGAACACCGGGGAGCTGTTTTTT
TRBD1	TRBV7-8	TRBJ1-2	.	CASSFNRGIYGYTF	TGTGCCAGCAGCTTCAACAGGGGTATCTATGGCTACACCTTC
.	TRBV25-1	TRBJ1-3	.	CASTVNSGNTIYF	TGTGCCAGCACGGTGAACTCTGGAAACACCATATATTTT